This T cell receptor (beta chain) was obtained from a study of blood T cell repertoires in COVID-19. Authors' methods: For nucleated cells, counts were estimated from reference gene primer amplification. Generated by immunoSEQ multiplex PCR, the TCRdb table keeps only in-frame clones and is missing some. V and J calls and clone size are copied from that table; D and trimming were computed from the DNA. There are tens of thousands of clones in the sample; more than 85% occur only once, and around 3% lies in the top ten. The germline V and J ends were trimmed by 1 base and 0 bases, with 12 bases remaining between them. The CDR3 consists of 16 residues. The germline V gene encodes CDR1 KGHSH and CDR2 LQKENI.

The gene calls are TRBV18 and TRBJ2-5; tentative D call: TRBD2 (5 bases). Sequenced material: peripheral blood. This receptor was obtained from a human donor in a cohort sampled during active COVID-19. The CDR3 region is CASSPLLVGNQETQYF. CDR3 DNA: TGTGCCAGCTCACCACTCCTTGTCGGGAACCAAGAGACCCAGTACTTC.